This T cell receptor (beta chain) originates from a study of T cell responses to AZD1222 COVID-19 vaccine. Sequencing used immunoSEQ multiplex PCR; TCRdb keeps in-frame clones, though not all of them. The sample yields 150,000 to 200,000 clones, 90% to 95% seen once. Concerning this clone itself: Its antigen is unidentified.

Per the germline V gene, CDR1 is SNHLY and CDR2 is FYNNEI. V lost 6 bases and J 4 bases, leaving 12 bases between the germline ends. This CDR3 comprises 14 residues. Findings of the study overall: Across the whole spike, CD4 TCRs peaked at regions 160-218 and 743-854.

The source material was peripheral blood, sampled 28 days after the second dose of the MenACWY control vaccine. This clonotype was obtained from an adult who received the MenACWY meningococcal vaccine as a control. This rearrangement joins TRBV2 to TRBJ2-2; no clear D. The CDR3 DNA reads TGTGCCAGCAGGGCCGAAGGTCTCACCGGGGAGCTGTTTTTT. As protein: CASRAEGLTGELFF.